The entry below describes one T cell receptor beta chain. Antigen: not known. The sample comes from a study of CXCR3-negative and CXCR3-positive naive CD8 T cells. Study-level information: Cumulative TRB read yield was about 140 million, averaging about 1.5 +/- 0.3 million per library.

The authors gated naive CD8+ T cells as CD45RO-CCR7+CD27+CD95-. Carrying UMI labels, the TRB cDNA libraries were prepared through 5' RACE. TCRdb re-called the 5' RACE reads and shows each CDR3 protein once, DNA omitted. Its listing shows more than 100,000 distinct CDR3 sequences. Study-level results: Researchers report that CXCR3-positive naive cells carry more hydrophobic TRB CDR3s than CXCR3-negative naive cells. The majority of assays used fresh PBMCs, and CXCR3 expression partially decreased after cryopreservation. Memory CD8+ cells showed much lower diversity, while both naive subsets displayed comparably high diversity.

Germline CDR1 is MGHRA and CDR2 is YSYEKL. This CDR3 is 16 amino acids long. The sample comprised naive CXCR3+ CD8+ T cells from blood. Stated subset: CD45RO-CCR7+CD27+CD95- naive CD8+ T cells expressing CXCR3 (TNR3+). The chain is built from TRBV4-1 and TRBJ2-1; TCRdb's D call of TRBD1 is untestable without DNA. This clonotype originated in a human donor in good health. Some clones in this sample may be carry-over from other donors' samples. The CDR3 here is CASSQGPGQGHNEQFF.